This TCR beta chain was documented in a study of cytomegalovirus exposure and HLA in healthy donors. Vbeta (60) and Jbeta (13) primers were used in the PCR. Using immunoSEQ multiplex PCR, the repertoire was profiled, and TCRdb retains in-frame clones only, with some absent. The sample totals tens of thousands of clones. A note on this clone: Its cognate antigen is unknown.

From germline, CDR1 is SEHNR and CDR2 FQNEAQ (reference sequence). V was clipped by 5 bases and J by 0 bases; unmatched bases: 3. CDR3 size: 14 residues. Regarding the study as a whole: In a later analysis, a missense DCLRE1C variant was linked to TCR beta V- and J-gene trimming.

Material: PBMCs. The clonotype originates from a woman in her forties in good health and CMV-seronegative. The chain carries TRBV7-9 and TRBJ1-1; 7 nucleotides match TRBD1. The CDR3 protein is CASSQGQMNTEAFF. Written as DNA, the CDR3 is TGTGCCAGCAGCCAGGGACAGATGAACACTGAAGCTTTCTTT.